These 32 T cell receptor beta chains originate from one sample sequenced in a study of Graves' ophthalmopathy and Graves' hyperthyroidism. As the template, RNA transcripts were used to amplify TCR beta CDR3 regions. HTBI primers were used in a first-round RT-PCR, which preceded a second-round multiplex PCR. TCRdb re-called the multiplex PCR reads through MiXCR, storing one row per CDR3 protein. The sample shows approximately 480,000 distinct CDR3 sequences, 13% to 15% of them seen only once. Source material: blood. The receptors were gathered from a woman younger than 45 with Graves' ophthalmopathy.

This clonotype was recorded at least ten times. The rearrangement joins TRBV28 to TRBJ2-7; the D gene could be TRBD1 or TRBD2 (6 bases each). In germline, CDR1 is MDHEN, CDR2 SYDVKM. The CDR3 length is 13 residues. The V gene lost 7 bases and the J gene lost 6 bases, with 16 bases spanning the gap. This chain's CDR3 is CASTYPGAGEQYF. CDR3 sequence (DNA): TGTGCCAGCACCTACCCGGGGGCGGGCGAGCAGTACTTC. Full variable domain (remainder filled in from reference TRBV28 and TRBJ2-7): DVKVTQSSRYLVKRTGEKVFLECVQDMDHENMFWYRQDPGLGLRLIYFSYDVKMKEKGDIPEGYSVSREKKERFSLILESASTNQTSMYLCASTYPGAGEQYFGPGTRLTVT.

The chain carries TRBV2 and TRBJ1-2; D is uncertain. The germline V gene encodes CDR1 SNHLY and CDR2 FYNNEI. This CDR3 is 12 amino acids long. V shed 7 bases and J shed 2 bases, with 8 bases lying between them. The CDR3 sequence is CASIGRNYGYTF. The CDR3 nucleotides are TGTGCCAGCATCGGGCGGAACTATGGCTACACCTTC.

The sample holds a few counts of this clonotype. CDR3 sequence: CASSPIVTVYEQYF. In nucleotides, the CDR3 is TGTGCCAGCTCACCAATTGTAACAGTCTACGAGCAGTACTTC. The V gene is TRBV18, the J gene TRBJ2-7, with D hard to call. Germline values: CDR1 KGHSH, CDR2 LQKENI. V was clipped by 2 bases and J by 3 bases, with 11 bases between them. CDR3 length: 14 amino acids.

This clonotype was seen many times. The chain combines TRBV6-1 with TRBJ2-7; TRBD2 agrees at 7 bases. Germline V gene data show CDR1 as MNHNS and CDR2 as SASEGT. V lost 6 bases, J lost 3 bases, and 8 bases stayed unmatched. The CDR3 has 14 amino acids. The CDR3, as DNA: TGTGCCAGCAGCCCCTTATGGGGGGGCTACGAGCAGTACTTC. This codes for CASSPLWGGYEQYF.

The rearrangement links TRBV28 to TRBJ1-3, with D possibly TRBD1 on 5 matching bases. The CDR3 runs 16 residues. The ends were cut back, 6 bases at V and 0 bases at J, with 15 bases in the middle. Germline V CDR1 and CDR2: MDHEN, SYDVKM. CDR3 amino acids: CASSMTSGYSGNTIYF. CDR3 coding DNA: TGTGCCAGCAGCATGACTTCAGGGTACTCTGGAAACACCATATATTTT. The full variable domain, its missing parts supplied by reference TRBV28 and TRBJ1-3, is DVKVTQSSRYLVKRTGEKVFLECVQDMDHENMFWYRQDPGLGLRLIYFSYDVKMKEKGDIPEGYSVSREKKERFSLILESASTNQTSMYLCASSMTSGYSGNTIYFGEGSWLTVV.

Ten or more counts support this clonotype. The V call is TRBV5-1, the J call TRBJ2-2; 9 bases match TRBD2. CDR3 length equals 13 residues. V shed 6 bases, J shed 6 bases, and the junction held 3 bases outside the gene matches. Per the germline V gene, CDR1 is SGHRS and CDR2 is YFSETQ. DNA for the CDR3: TGCGCCAGCAATTTAGCGGGAGCCGGGGAGCTGTTTTTT. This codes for CASNLAGAGELFF.

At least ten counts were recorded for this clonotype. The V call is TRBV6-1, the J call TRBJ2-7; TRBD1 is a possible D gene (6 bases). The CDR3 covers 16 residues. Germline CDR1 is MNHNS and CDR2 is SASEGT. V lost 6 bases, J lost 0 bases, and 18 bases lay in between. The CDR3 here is CASRGFRDTTSYEQYF. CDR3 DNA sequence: TGTGCCAGCAGGGGGTTTCGGGACACGACCTCCTACGAGCAGTACTTC.

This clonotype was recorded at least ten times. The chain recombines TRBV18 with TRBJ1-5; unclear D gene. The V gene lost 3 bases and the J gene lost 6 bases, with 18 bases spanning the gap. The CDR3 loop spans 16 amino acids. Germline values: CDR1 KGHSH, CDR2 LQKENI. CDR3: CASSPTGLRRSQPQHF. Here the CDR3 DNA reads TGTGCCAGCTCACCGACCGGGCTCAGGCGGTCTCAGCCCCAGCATTTT.

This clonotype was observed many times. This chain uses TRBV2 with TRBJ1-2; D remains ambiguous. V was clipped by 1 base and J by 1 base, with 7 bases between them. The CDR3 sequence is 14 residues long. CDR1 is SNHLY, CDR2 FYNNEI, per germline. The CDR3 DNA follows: TGTGCCAGCAGTGAAGAGCACAGTAACTATGGCTACACCTTC. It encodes CASSEEHSNYGYTF.

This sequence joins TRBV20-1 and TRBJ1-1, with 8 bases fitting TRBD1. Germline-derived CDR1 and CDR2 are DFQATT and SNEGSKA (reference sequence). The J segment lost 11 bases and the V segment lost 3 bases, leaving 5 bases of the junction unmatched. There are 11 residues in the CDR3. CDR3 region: CSASPRGHAFF. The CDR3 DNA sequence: TGCAGTGCTAGCCCCAGGGGGCATGCTTTCTTT.

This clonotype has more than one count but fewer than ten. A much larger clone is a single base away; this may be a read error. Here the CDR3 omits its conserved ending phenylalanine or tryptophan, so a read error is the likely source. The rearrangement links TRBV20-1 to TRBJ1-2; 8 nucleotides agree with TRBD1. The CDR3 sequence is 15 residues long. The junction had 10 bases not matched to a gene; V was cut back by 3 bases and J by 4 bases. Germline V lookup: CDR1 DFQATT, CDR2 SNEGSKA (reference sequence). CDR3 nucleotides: TGCAGTGCTAGGGACAGGGAAGCGGCAAGCTATGGCTACACCCTC. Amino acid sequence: CSARDREAASYGYTL.

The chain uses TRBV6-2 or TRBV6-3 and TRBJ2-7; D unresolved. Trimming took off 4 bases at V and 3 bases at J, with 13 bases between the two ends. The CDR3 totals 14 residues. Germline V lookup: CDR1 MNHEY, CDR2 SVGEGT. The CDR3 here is CASSFGSNLYEQYF. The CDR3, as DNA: TGTGCCAGCAGTTTCGGCAGCAACCTCTACGAGCAGTACTTC.

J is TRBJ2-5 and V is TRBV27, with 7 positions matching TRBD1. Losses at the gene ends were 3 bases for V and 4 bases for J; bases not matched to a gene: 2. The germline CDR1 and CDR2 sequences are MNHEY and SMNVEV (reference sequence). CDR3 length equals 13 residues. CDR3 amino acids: CASSFTGAETQYF. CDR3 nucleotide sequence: TGTGCCAGCAGTTTTACAGGGGCAGAGACCCAGTACTTC.

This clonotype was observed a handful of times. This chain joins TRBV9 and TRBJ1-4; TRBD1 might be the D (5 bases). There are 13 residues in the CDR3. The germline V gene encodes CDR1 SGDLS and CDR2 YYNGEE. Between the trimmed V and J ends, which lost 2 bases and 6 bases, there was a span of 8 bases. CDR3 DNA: TGTGCCAGCAGCGTCGACAGTGATGAAAAACTGTTTTTT. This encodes CASSVDSDEKLFF.

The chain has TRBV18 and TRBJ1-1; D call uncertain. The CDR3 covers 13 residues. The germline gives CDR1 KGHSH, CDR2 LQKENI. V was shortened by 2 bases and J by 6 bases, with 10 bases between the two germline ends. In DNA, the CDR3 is TGTGCCAGCTCACCAGCCGGGCCGGCTGAAGCTTTCTTT. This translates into CASSPAGPAEAFF.

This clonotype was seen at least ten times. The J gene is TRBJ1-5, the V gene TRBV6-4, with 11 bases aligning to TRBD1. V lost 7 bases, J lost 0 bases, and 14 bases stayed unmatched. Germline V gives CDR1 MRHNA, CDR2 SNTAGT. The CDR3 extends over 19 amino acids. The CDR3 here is CASILEWTGGLYSNQPQHF. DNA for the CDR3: TGTGCCAGCATCCTCGAATGGACAGGGGGCCTATATAGCAATCAGCCCCAGCATTTT.

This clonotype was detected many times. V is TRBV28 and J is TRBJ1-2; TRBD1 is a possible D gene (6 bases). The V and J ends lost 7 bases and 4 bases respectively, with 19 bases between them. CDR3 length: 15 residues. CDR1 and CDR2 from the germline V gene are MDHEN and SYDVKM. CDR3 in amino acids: CASIMGQGWGYGYTF. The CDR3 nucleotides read TGTGCCAGCATCATGGGGCAGGGGTGGGGCTATGGCTACACCTTC.

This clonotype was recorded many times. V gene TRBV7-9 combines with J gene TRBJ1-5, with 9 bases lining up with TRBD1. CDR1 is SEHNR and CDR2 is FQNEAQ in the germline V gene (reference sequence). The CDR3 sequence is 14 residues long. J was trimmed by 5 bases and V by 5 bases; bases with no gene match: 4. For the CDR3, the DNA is TGTGCCAGCAGCCGTGACAGGGGGGATCAGCCCCAGCATTTT. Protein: CASSRDRGDQPQHF. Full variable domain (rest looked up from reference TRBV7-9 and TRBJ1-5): DTGVSQNPRHKITKRGQNVTFRCDPISEHNRLYWYRQTLGQGPEFLTYFQNEAQLEKSRLLSDRFSAERPKGSFSTLEIQRTEQGDSAMYLCASSRDRGDQPQHFGDGTRLSIL.

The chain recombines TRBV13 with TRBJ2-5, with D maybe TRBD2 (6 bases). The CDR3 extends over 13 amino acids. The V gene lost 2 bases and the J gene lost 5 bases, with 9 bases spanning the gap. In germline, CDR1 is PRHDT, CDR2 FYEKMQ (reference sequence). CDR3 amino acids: CASSLLEGETQYF. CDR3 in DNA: TGTGCCAGCAGCTTATTGGAGGGGGAGACCCAGTACTTC.

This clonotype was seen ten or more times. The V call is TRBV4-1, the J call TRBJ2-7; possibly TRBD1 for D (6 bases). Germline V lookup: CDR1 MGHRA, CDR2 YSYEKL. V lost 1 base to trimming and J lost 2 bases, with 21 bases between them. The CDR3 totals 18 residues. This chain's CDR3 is CASSQVIPGQIPTYEQYF. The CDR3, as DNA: TGCGCCAGCAGCCAAGTAATTCCCGGACAGATCCCTACCTACGAGCAGTACTTC.

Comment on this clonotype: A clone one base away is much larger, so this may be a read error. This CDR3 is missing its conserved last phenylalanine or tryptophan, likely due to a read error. CDR3 residues: CASRTSGGPFGEQYL. DNA of the CDR3: TGCGCCAGCAGGACTAGCGGGGGGCCTTTTGGCGAGCAGTACTTG. The V gene is TRBV10-2, the J gene TRBJ2-7; 13 nucleotides line up with TRBD2. Trimming removed 6 bases from V and 6 bases from J; junction bases left unmatched: 8. This CDR3 has 15 amino acids. CDR1 WSHSY and CDR2 SAAADI come from the germline V gene.

The CDR3 sequence: CATSRDLRGIQETQYF. In DNA, the CDR3 is TGTGCCACCAGCAGAGATTTAAGGGGAATCCAAGAGACCCAGTACTTC. The rearrangement joins TRBV15 to TRBJ2-5, with D perhaps matching TRBD1 (5 bases). CDR1 LNHNV and CDR2 YYDKDF come from the germline V gene (reference sequence). Trimming pared 0 bases from V and 1 base from J, leaving 12 bases between. CDR3 size: 16 residues.

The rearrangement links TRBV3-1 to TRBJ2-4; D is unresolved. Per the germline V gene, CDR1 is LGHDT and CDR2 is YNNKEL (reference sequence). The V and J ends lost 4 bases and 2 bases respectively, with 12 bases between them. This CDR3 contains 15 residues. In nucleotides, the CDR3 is TGTGCCAGCAGCCTCCACGACCCCTCCAAAAACATTCAGTACTTC. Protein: CASSLHDPSKNIQYF.

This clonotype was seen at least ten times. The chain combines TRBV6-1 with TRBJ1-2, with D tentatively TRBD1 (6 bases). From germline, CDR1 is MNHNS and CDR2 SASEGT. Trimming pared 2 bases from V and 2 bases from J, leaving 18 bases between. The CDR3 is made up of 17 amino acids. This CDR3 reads CASSEWVVRGHNYGYTF. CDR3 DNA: TGTGCCAGCAGTGAATGGGTCGTTAGGGGACACAACTATGGCTACACCTTC.

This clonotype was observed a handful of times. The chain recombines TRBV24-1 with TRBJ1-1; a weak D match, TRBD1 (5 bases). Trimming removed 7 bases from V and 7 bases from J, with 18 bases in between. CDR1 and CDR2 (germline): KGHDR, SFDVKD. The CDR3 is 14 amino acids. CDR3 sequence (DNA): TGTGCCACCAGCGGGACCCCCGGGCGGGGTGAAGCTTTCTTT. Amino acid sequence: CATSGTPGRGEAFF.

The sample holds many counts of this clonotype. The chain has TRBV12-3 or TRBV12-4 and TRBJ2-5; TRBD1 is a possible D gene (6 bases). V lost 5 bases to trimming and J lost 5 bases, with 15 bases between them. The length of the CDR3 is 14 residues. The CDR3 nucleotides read TGTGCCAGCAGTCCCTTAGGGGGTGGTGAGACCCAGTACTTC. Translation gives CASSPLGGGETQYF.

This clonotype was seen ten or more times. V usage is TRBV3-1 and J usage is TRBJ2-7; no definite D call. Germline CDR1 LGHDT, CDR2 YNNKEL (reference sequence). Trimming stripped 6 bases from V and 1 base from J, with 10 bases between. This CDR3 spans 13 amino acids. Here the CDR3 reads CASSKTQSYEQYF. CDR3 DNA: TGTGCCAGCAGTAAGACGCAATCCTACGAGCAGTACTTC.

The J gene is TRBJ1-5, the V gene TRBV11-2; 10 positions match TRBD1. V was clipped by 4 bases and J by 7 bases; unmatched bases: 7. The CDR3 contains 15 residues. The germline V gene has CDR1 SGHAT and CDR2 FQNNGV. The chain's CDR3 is CASSYDRGRGQPQHF. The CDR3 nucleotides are TGTGCCAGCAGCTATGACAGGGGGCGCGGACAGCCCCAGCATTTT. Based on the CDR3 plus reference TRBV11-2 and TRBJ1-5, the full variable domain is EAGVAQSPRYKIIEKRQSVAFWCNPISGHATLYWYQQILGQGPKLLIQFQNNGVVDDSQLPKDRFSAERLKGVDSTLKIQPAKLEDSAVYLCASSYDRGRGQPQHFGDGTRLSIL.

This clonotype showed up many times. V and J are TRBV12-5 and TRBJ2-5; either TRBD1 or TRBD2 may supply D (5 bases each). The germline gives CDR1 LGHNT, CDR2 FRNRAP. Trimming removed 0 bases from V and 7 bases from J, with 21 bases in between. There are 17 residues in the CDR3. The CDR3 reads CASGLVPHEGQFGTQYF. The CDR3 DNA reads TGTGCTAGTGGTTTGGTACCCCACGAGGGGCAGTTCGGGACCCAGTACTTC. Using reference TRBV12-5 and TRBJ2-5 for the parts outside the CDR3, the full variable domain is DARVTQTPRHKVTEMGQEVTMRCQPILGHNTVFWYRQTMMQGLELLAYFRNRAPLDDSGMPKDRFSAEMPDATLATLKIQPSEPRDSAVYFCASGLVPHEGQFGTQYFGPGTRLLVL.

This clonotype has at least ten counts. The CDR3 sequence: CASSLDRLLPYEQYF. CDR3 coding DNA: TGTGCCAGCAGCTTAGACCGGCTTCTTCCCTACGAGCAGTACTTC. The rearrangement joins TRBV11-2 to TRBJ2-7; no clear D gene. V was shortened by 0 bases and J by 2 bases, with 11 bases between the two germline ends. The germline V gene encodes CDR1 SGHAT and CDR2 FQNNGV. This CDR3 has 15 amino acids.

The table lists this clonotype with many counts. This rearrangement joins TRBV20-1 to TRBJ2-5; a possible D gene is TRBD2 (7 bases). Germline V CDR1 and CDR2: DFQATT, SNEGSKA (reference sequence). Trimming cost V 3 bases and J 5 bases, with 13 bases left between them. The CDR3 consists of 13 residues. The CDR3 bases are TGCAGTGCTAGCGCTGGGGGGGGCGAGACCCAGTACTTC. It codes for CSASAGGGETQYF.

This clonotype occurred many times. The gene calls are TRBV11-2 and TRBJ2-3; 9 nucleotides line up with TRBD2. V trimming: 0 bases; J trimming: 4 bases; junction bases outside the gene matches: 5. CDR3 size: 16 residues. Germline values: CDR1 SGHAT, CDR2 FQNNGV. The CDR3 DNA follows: TGTGCCAGCAGCTTAGAGGCGGGGGGGCTGCCAGATACGCAGTATTTT. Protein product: CASSLEAGGLPDTQYF. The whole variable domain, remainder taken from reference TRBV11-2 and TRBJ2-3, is EAGVAQSPRYKIIEKRQSVAFWCNPISGHATLYWYQQILGQGPKLLIQFQNNGVVDDSQLPKDRFSAERLKGVDSTLKIQPAKLEDSAVYLCASSLEAGGLPDTQYFGPGTRLTVL.